This T cell receptor (beta chain) came from a study of siplizumab effects on memory and regulatory T cells. The germline V gene has CDR1 MNHEY and CDR2 SVGAGI. There are 14 residues in the CDR3. Trimming took off 5 bases at V and 7 bases at J, with 16 bases between the two ends. TCRdb keeps only in-frame clones here, not all; method: immunoSEQ multiplex PCR. The data contain about 100,000 clones, about 90% of them singletons. Study-wide results and caveats: Siplizumab produced a significant reduction in alloreactive sequences that were traceable to unstimulated CD4+ memory cells. A major contribution to the alloresponse seemed to be made by naive T cells, which seemed more diverse than memory cells.

On this clone itself: The antigen remains unidentified.

Sequenced sample: Tregs sorted from blood. The receptor was isolated from a human donor in good health. The chain is built from TRBV6-5 and TRBJ2-3; D tentatively reads TRBD1 or TRBD2 (5 bases each). Here the CDR3 DNA reads TGTGCCAGCAGTACCGGGACCCCGTGGAATACGCAGTATTTT. Translation: CASSTGTPWNTQYF.